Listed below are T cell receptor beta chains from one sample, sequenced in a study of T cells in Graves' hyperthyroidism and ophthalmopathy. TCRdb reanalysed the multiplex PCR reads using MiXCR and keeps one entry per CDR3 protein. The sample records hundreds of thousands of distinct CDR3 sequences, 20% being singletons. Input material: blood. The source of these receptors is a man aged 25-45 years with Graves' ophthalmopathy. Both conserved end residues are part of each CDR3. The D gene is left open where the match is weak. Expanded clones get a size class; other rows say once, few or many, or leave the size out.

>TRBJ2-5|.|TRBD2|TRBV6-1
TGTGCCAGCAGTTTCCTCCTAGCGGGTCAAGAGACCCAGTACTTC
CASSFLLAGQETQYF
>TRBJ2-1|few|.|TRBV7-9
TGTGCCAGTAGTGGCCCCGGGGAGACCTACAATGAGCAGTTCTTC
CASSGPGETYNEQFF
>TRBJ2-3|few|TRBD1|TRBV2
TGTGCCAGCAGTGGAGGGGACAGGGGCACAGATACGCAGTATTTT
CASSGGDRGTDTQYF
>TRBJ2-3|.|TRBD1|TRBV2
TGTGCCAGCAGTGTAGGACAGGGGCGGTCAGATACGCAGTATTTT
CASSVGQGRSDTQYF
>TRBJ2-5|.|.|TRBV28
TGTGCCAGCAACCCTCACTCGGGACTCCTAGGGACCCAAGAGACCCAGTGCTTC
CASNPHSGLLGTQETQCF
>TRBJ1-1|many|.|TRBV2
TGTGCCAGCAGGGGGGAACCTCGAGGGGGAGCTTTCTTT
CASRGEPRGGAFF
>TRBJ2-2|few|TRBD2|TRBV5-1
TGCGCCAGCAGCCTGCCAAGCGGGAGGAACACCGGGGAGCTGTTTTTT
CASSLPSGRNTGELFF
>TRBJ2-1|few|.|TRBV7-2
TGTGCCAGCAGCCAGGCCAGCAACTCCTACAATGAGCAGTTCTTC
CASSQASNSYNEQFF
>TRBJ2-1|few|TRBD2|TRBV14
TGTGCCAGCAGCCAAGTTGCGGGAGGCTCCTACAATGAGCAGTTCTTC
CASSQVAGGSYNEQFF
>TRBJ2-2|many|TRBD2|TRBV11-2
TGTGCCAGCATCTCGCTAGCGGGAAACACCGGGGAGCTGTTTTTT
CASISLAGNTGELFF
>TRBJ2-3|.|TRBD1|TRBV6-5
TGTGCCAGCAGTTACTCGGGGACAGGGGGCACAGATACGCAGTATTTT
CASSYSGTGGTDTQYF
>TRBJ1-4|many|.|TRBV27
TGTGCCAGCAGTTTAGGCCTCTGGGAAAAACTGTTTTTT
CASSLGLWEKLFF
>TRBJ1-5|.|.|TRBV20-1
TGCAGTGCTAGAGATTTAGCAGGAAGCAATCAGCCCCAGCATTTT
CSARDLAGSNQPQHF
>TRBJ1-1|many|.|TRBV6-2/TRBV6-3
TGTGCCAGCAGCGCGACAGCGGGAGCTTTCTTT
CASSATAGAFF
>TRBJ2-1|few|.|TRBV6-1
TGTGCCAGCAGTAAGGGACCCTTACAGAATGAGCAGTTCTTC
CASSKGPLQNEQFF
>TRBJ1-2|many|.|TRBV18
TGTGCCAGCTCACCATTTGCAGAGCTTAACTATGGCTACACCTTC
CASSPFAELNYGYTF
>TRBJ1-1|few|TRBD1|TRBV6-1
TGTGCCAGCAGGCTGTGGACAGGGCGCGACACTGAAGCTTTCTTT
CASRLWTGRDTEAFF